The sequence of this TCR beta chain was determined in a study of blood T cell repertoires in COVID-19. Trimming left V 4 bases short and J 3 bases short, with 17 bases between. The germline V gene encodes CDR1 SGHTA and CDR2 FQGTGA. This CDR3 is built from 16 residues. This table comes from immunoSEQ multiplex PCR, and its TCRdb copy is limited to in-frame clones, with some not included. The sample carries around 200,000 clones, around 87% recorded once. The chain recombines TRBV7-3 with TRBJ2-3; D is possibly TRBD2 (7 bases). Specimen: peripheral blood. The sequence derives from a man aged 35 to 55 with active or convalescent COVID-19. Here the CDR3 reads CASSSKGGGRTDTQYF. CDR3 bases: TGTGCCAGCAGCTCTAAGGGCGGGGGCAGGACAGATACGCAGTATTTT. Using reference TRBV7-3 and TRBJ2-3 for the parts outside the CDR3, the full variable domain is GAGVSQTPSNKVTEKGKYVELRCDPISGHTALYWYRQSLGQGPEFLIYFQGTGAADDSGLPNDRFFAVRPEGSVSTLKIQRTERGDSAVYLCASSSKGGGRTDTQYFGPGTRLTVL.